The 20 T cell receptor beta chains below all came from one sample that was sequenced in a study of vaccination and CD4 T cells after COVID-19. Sequenced with the Oncomine TCR Beta short-read assay was DNA taken from cultured CD4+ T cells. Each CDR3 protein gets one entry after TCRdb re-called the PCR reads with MiXCR. The data contain about 18,000 distinct CDR3 sequences, nearly 60% of them singletons. These TCRs are of unknown antigen specificity. The treatment denotes: approximately nine-day PBMC culture with coronavirus spike peptide pools or control peptides (ViraFEST assay). The sequencing used CD4+ T cells from blood, cultured in vitro, collected before SARS-CoV-2 vaccination. Receptors originate from a human donor who had recovered from COVID-19.

This clonotype was observed a handful of times. The CDR3 loop reads CSAPRGSGKNEQFF. The CDR3 DNA is TGCAGTGCACCTCGGGGGAGCGGGAAGAATGAGCAGTTCTTC. The genes are TRBV20-1 and TRBJ2-1, with TRBD2 matching 7 bases. Germline V gene lookup returns CDR1 DFQATT and CDR2 SNEGSKA (reference sequence). The CDR3 has 14 residues. The V and J ends lost 6 bases and 7 bases, in that order; junction bases with no gene match: 12.

This clonotype has only a few counts. This chain uses TRBV4-1 with TRBJ1-5, with 7 bases fitting TRBD1. CDR1 and CDR2 from the germline V gene are MGHRA and YSYEKL. CDR3 length: 15 amino acids. Trimming removed 0 bases from V and 6 bases from J; junction bases left unmatched: 5. CDR3 loop: CASSQDQQGGQPQHF. The CDR3 nucleotides read TGCGCCAGCAGCCAAGATCAGCAGGGGGGTCAGCCCCAGCATTTT.

CDR3 nucleotide sequence: TGTGCCAGCAGTAACGGGATTCAAGAAGCTTTCTTT. It translates to CASSNGIQEAFF. The V gene is TRBV7-9, the J gene TRBJ1-1; D remains ambiguous. Germline V gene sequence: CDR1 SEHNR, CDR2 FQNEAQ (reference sequence). Trimming removed 6 bases from V and 8 bases from J, with 13 bases in between. The CDR3 consists of 12 residues.

The chain joins TRBV9 to TRBJ2-5, with TRBD2 matching over 8 bases. CDR1 SGDLS and CDR2 YYNGEE come from the germline V gene. CDR3 size: 15 residues. V was clipped by 1 base and J by 4 bases; unmatched bases: 6. DNA for the CDR3: TGTGCCAGCAGCGTACGGAGCGGGAGAGGAGAGACCCAGTACTTC. Translated, it gives CASSVRSGRGETQYF.

This chain joins TRBV6-1 and TRBJ1-1; D possibly corresponds to TRBD1 (5 bases). Between the trimmed V and J ends, which lost 8 bases and 10 bases, there was a span of 17 bases. Germline CDR1 and CDR2: MNHNS and SASEGT. The length of the CDR3 is 12 residues. The CDR3 loop reads CASGTPREVAFF. The CDR3 DNA sequence: TGTGCCAGCGGAACTCCCAGGGAGGTAGCTTTCTTT.

This sequence joins TRBV7-2 and TRBJ1-2; 8 bases match TRBD1. CDR1 and CDR2 from the germline V gene are SGHTA and FQGNSA. V lost 1 base, J lost 6 bases, and 13 bases stayed unmatched. The CDR3 consists of 17 residues. The DNA for the CDR3 is TGTGCCAGCAGCTTAGGGACAGGGAAGTCGCCGGGGGATGGCTACACCTTC. Its protein is CASSLGTGKSPGDGYTF.

A few counts support this clonotype. The chain is built from TRBV20-1 and TRBJ2-5; 12 nucleotides line up with TRBD2. The germline CDR1 and CDR2 sequences are DFQATT and SNEGSKA (reference sequence). The CDR3 contains 14 residues. V shed 5 bases, J shed 5 bases, and the junction held 6 bases outside the gene matches. The CDR3 coding sequence is TGCAGTGCTGCTAGCGGGAGGGAATGGGAGACCCAGTACTTC. Translating it yields CSAASGREWETQYF.

There are a few counts of this clonotype. This rearrangement joins TRBV5-1 to TRBJ2-7, with TRBD1 matching over 8 bases. Germline values: CDR1 SGHRS, CDR2 YFSETQ. This CDR3 has 14 amino acids. The V gene end was trimmed by 6 bases and the J gene end by 2 bases; junction bases not matched to a gene: 7. The CDR3 spells CASNTQGGPYEQYF. The CDR3 bases are TGCGCCAGCAACACACAGGGGGGACCCTACGAGCAGTACTTC.

The chain carries TRBV4-3 and TRBJ2-7; the D gene is possibly TRBD2 (7 bases). With 3 bases removed from V and 3 bases from J, the gap between germline ends came to 15 bases. From germline, CDR1 is LGHNA and CDR2 YSLEER. CDR3 length: 15 amino acids. The CDR3 sequence: CASSHFKGGGYEQYF. CDR3 nucleotides: TGCGCCAGCAGCCATTTTAAAGGGGGGGGCTACGAGCAGTACTTC.

The chain recombines TRBV18 with TRBJ1-2; D perhaps matches TRBD1 (6 bases). Looked up from germline, CDR1 is KGHSH and CDR2 is LQKENI. This CDR3 region has 18 residues. Deletions cut 3 bases from V and 0 bases from J, with 20 bases between. CDR3 nucleotide sequence: TGTGCCAGCTCACCTAAACAGGGCTCCATTTCCACTAACTATGGCTACACCTTC. Translating gives CASSPKQGSISTNYGYTF.

This clonotype was observed a few times. V and J are TRBV2 and TRBJ1-1; D not certain. This CDR3 region has 15 residues. Germline V lookup: CDR1 SNHLY, CDR2 FYNNEI. Trimming pared 4 bases from V and 0 bases from J, leaving 12 bases between. In DNA form, the CDR3 reads TGTGCCAGCAGTGGTGGGTTGGGCGTGAACACTGAAGCTTTCTTT. Its protein is CASSGGLGVNTEAFF.

CDR3: CASSVDTSDEQFF. The CDR3 DNA is TGTGCCAGCAGCGTGGATACTAGCGATGAGCAGTTCTTC. The chain links TRBV7-8 to TRBJ2-1; 7 nucleotides agree with TRBD2. Trimming removed 5 bases from V and 8 bases from J; junction bases left unmatched: 6. Germline loops: CDR1 SGHVS, CDR2 FQNEAQ. The CDR3 is 13 residues long.

V usage is TRBV5-4 and J usage is TRBJ2-1; 10 nucleotides match TRBD2. Germline CDR1 reads SGHNT; CDR2 reads YYREEE (reference sequence). Trimming took 4 bases from V and 8 from J; bases not matched to a gene: 6. CDR3 length: 14 amino acids. This CDR3 is CASSLSGRSDEQFF. The CDR3 bases are TGTGCCAGCAGCCTTAGCGGGAGGAGCGATGAGCAGTTCTTC. Drawing the rest from reference TRBV5-4 and TRBJ2-1, the complete variable domain is ETGVTQSPTHLIKTRGQQVTLRCSSQSGHNTVSWYQQALGQGPQFIFQYYREEENGRGNFPPRFSGLQFPNYSSELNVNALELDDSALYLCASSLSGRSDEQFFGPGTRLTVL.

The rearrangement uses TRBV4-1 and TRBJ2-3, with no clear D. Trimming cost V 2 bases and J 0 bases, with 9 bases left between them. The CDR3 loop spans 15 amino acids. Looked up from germline, CDR1 is MGHRA and CDR2 is YSYEKL. The CDR3 DNA reads as TGCGCCAGCAGCCAAACAGCGAGAAGCACAGATACGCAGTATTTT. Protein: CASSQTARSTDTQYF.

The V call is TRBV4-2, the J call TRBJ2-2; D is unclear. V dropped 7 bases and J dropped 3 bases, with 12 bases sitting between them. CDR3 length: 14 amino acids. The germline V gene has CDR1 LGHNA and CDR2 YNFKEQ. CDR3 sequence reads: CASKVVGDTGELFF. CDR3 nucleotide sequence: TGTGCCAGCAAGGTCGTGGGTGACACCGGGGAGCTGTTTTTT.

This clonotype was seen a handful of times. The chain couples TRBV30 to TRBJ2-5; possible D gene TRBD2, 5 bases. Deletions cut 4 bases from V and 5 bases from J, with 8 bases between. CDR1 is GTSNPN and CDR2 is SVGIG in the germline V gene (reference sequence). This CDR3 has 11 residues. The CDR3 here is CAWMGVETQYF. CDR3 DNA: TGTGCCTGGATGGGAGTGGAGACCCAGTACTTC.

The chain employs TRBV15 and TRBJ1-5, with TRBD1 matching 8 bases. The CDR3 extends over 16 amino acids. The germline V gene has CDR1 LNHNV and CDR2 YYDKDF (reference sequence). After removal of 0 bases from V and 6 bases from J, the junction contained 7 bases not matched to a gene. The CDR3 bases are TGTGCCACCAGCAGAGATCCAGGACAGGGAGGTCAGCCCCAGCATTTT. Protein product: CATSRDPGQGGQPQHF.

V usage is TRBV6-1 and J usage is TRBJ2-1; TRBD2 agrees at 11 bases. The CDR3 runs 15 residues. CDR1 and CDR2 from the germline V gene are MNHNS and SASEGT. The junction had 2 bases not matched to a gene; V was cut back by 4 bases and J by 3 bases. CDR3 in DNA: TGTGCCAGCAGTGCCGGGACTAGCGGCTACAATGAGCAGTTCTTC. Translated: CASSAGTSGYNEQFF.

This chain uses TRBV6-5 with TRBJ2-3; 7 bases line up with TRBD2. Per the germline V gene, CDR1 is MNHEY and CDR2 is SVGAGI. The CDR3 length is 15 residues. Germline trimming cut 1 base from V and 4 bases from J; bases unmatched to any gene: 5. The CDR3 bases are TGTGCCAGCAGTTACTACGGGAGGCGCGCAGATACGCAGTATTTT. Amino acids: CASSYYGRRADTQYF.

The V call is TRBV28, the J call TRBJ1-2; 11 bases agree with TRBD1. The junction had 8 bases not matched to a gene; V was cut back by 6 bases and J by 8 bases. The germline CDR1 and CDR2 sequences are MDHEN and SYDVKM. CDR3 size: 14 residues. The CDR3 DNA sequence: TGTGCCAGCAGCCCGGGACAGGGGGTGGGAGGCTACACCTTC. Encoded protein: CASSPGQGVGGYTF.